The clone carrying this TCR beta chain was seen a single time. The antigen is not known. Clones were sequenced by immunoSEQ multiplex PCR, and TCRdb holds only the in-frame ones, with some missing. Of some 15,000 clones listed, 70% to 90% are singletons. Starting 14 to 28 days after autologous transplant, ipilimumab 1 mg/kg was given. Patients received nivolumab 3 mg/kg at weeks 1, 4, 7, 10, then fortnightly to week 26. This sample was included in a study of ipilimumab plus nivolumab after autologous stem cell transplantation. Overall study: The DLBCL group included primary refractory and relapsed cases.

V was cut by 4 bases and J by 1 base, with 14 bases left in between. Germline CDR1 and CDR2: SGHRS and YFSETQ. The CDR3 totals 15 residues. Study-wide points: Authors suggest TCR repertoire, Treg phenotype and gut microbiota support further study.

The receptor comes from a male donor with diffuse large B-cell lymphoma. Sequenced material: PBMCs, taken in a trial of ipilimumab plus nivolumab as post-transplant consolidation. The chain has TRBV5-1 and TRBJ2-5; D is uncertain. CDR3 amino acids: CASSGEDLPQETQYF. As DNA, the CDR3 is TGCGCCAGCAGCGGAGAGGACCTGCCCCAAGAGACCCAGTACTTC.